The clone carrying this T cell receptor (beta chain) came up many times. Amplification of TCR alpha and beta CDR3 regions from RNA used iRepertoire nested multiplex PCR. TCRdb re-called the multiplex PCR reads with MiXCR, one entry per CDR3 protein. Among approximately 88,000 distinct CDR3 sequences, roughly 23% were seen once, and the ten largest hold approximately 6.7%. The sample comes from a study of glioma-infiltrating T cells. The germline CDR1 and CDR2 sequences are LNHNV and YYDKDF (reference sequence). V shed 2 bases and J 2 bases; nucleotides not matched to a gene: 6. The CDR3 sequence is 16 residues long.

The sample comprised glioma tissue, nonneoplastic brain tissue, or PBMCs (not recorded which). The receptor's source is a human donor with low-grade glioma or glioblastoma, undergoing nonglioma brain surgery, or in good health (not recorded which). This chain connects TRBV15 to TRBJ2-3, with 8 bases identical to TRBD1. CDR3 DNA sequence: TGTGCCACCAGCAGACCCGGACAGGGAGACACAGATACGCAGTATTTT. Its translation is CATSRPGQGDTDTQYF.